The text below deals with one TCR beta chain. Its target is unknown. A read error may produce the germline difference seen at one junction end. Breast cancer patients provided tissue from their axillary draining lymph nodes. TCRdb ran MiXCR on the multiplex PCR reads and lists one entry per CDR3 protein. The top ten hold over 3.5% of the sample, which has 150,000 to 200,000 distinct CDR3 sequences, 30% to 35% seen once. This specimen belongs to a study of breast tumors, draining lymph nodes, adjacent tissues. Germline V gives CDR1 KGHDR, CDR2 SFDVKD. The CDR3 contains 13 residues. Findings and caveats of the study: Data fit most tumor T cells coming from lymph node, expanding in tumor. Data only fit, rather than demonstrated, lymph node origin of most tumor T cells. Tumors had less TCR diversity than lymph nodes, more than nontumor tissue.

The clonotype was recovered from a female donor with breast cancer. Some clones in this sample may be carry-over from other donors' samples. The rearrangement links TRBV24-1 to TRBJ1-2; unclear D gene. The sample was axillary lymph node tissue. CDR3 residues: CAASDLTGISYTF. CDR3 nucleotide sequence: TGTGCCGCCAGTGATTTGACGGGGATTAGCTACACCTTC.